This TCR beta chain comes out of a study of technical replicates of blood from a handful of donors (dated by TCRdb to 2016 to 2017). The CDR3 covers 13 residues, taking in both the cysteine and the phenylalanine. Here the CDR3 DNA is all that survives: 39 bases in frame from base 1. Looking up the germline V gene (reference sequence) yields CDR1 GTSNPN and CDR2 SVGIG. The V end loses 4 bases and the J end loses 5 bases, and a stretch of 13 bases separates them. The library was generated by the immunoSEQ multiplex PCR assay. This is the immuneACCESS table as TCRdb keeps it, with only in-frame sequences that have V and J called. A part of the clones is gone; compared with another copy, unresolved V genes explain less than half, and the rest is unexplained. Recorded for this sample are roughly 14,000 clones; roughly 80% of them occurred a single time. The ten largest account for approximately 12% of the sample.

As for this clone: The specificity of this receptor is unknown. Base qualities are not at hand, and no much larger clone is one base apart.

This chain joins TRBV30 to TRBJ2-3; confidence is insufficient to name the D gene. This sequence was found in a human donor in good health. Specimen: PBMCs. The DNA reads TGTGCCTGGACTAAGTCCCCTGAAGATACGCAGTATTTT. This yields the protein CAWTKSPEDTQYF.